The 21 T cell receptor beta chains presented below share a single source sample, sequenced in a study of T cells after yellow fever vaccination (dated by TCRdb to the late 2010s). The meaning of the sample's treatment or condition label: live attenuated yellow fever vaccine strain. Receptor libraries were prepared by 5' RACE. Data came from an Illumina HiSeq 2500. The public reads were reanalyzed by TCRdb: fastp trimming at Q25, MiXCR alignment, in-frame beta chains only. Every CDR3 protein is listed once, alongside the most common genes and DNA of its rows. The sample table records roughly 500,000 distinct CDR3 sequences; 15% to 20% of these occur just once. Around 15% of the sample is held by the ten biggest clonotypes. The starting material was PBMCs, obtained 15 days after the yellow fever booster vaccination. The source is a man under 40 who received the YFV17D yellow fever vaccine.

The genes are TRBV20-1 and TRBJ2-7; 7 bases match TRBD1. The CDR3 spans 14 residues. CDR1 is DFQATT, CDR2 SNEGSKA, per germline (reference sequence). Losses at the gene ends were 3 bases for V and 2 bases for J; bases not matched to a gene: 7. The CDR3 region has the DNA TGCAGTGCTAGGCAGGGACAGTCCCCCTACGAGCAGTACTTC. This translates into CSARQGQSPYEQYF.

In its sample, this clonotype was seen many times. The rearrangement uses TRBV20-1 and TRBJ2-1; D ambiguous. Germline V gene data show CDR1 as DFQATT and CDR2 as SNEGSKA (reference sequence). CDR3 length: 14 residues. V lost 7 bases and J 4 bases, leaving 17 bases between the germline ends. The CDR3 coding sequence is TGCAGTGTCCTACCTAAAGGGAAATACAATGAGCAGTTCTTC. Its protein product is CSVLPKGKYNEQFF.

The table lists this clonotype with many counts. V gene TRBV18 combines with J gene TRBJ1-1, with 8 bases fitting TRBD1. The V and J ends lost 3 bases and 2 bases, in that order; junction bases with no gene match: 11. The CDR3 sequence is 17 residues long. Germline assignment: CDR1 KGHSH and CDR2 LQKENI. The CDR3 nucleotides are TGTGCCAGCTCACCTTTTAGGGGACAGGCGATCAACACTGAAGCTTTCTTT. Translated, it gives CASSPFRGQAINTEAFF. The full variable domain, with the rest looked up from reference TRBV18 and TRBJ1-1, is NAGVMQNPRHLVRRRGQEARLRCSPMKGHSHVYWYRQLPEEGLKFMVYLQKENIIDESGMPKERFSAEFPKEGPSILRIQQVVRGDSAAYFCASSPFRGQAINTEAFFGQGTRLTVV.

The CDR3 protein is CASNPEVPGAEAFF. DNA of the CDR3: TGTGCCAGCAACCCGGAGGTCCCGGGGGCTGAAGCTTTCTTT. The chain joins TRBV7-2 to TRBJ1-1, with a weak D call TRBD1 (5 bases). The germline V and J ends were trimmed by 7 bases and 6 bases, with 18 bases remaining between them. The CDR3 runs 14 residues. The V gene's germline CDR1 is SGHTA and CDR2 FQGNSA.

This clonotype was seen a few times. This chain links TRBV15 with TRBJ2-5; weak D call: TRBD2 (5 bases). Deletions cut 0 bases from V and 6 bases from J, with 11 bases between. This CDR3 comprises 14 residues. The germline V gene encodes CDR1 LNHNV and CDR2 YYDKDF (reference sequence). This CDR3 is CATSRETAGKTQYF. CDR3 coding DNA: TGTGCCACCAGCAGAGAAACTGCCGGGAAGACCCAGTACTTC.

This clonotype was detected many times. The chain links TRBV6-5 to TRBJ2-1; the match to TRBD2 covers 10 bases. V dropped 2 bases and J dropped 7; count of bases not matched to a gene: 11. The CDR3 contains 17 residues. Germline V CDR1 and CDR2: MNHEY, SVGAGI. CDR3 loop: CASSYPSSGSGMNEQFF. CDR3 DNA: TGTGCCAGCAGTTACCCGTCTAGCGGGAGCGGGATGAATGAGCAGTTCTTC.

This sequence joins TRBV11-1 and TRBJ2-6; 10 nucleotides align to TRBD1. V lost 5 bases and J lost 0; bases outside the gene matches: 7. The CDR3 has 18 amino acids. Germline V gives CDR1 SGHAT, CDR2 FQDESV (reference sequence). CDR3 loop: CASSPPGQGSSGANVLTF. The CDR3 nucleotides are TGTGCCAGCAGCCCCCCGGGACAGGGGAGCTCTGGGGCCAACGTCCTGACTTTC.

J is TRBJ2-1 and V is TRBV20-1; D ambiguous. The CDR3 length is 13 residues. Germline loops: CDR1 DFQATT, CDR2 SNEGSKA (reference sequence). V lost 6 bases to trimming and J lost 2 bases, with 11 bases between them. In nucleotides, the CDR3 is TGCAGTGCAAACATGGCGGCCTACAATGAGCAGTTCTTC. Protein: CSANMAAYNEQFF.

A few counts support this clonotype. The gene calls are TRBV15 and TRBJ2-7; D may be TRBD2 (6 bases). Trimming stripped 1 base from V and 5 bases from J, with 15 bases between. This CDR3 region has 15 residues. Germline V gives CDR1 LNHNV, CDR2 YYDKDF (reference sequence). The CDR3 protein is CATSRAGGLFHEQYF. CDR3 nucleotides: TGTGCCACCAGCAGAGCTGGGGGACTCTTCCACGAGCAGTACTTC.

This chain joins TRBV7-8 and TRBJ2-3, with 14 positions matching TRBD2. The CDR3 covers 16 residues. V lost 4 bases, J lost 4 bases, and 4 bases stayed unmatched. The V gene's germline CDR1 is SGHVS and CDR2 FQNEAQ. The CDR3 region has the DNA TGTGCCAGCAGCTCGGGACTAGCGGGAGCTCCAGATACGCAGTATTTT. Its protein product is CASSSGLAGAPDTQYF.

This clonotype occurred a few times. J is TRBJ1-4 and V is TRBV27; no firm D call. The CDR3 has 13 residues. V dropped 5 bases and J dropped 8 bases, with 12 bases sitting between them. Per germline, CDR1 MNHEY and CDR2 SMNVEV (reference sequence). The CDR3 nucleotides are TGTGCCAGCAGTAGCTTGGTTAGGGAAAAACTGTTTTTT. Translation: CASSSLVREKLFF.

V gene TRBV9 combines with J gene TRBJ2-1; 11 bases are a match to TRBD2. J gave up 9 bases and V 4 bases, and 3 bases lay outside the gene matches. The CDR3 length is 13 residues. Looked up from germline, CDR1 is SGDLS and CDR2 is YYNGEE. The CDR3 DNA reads TGTGCCAGCAGCTCTAGCGGGAGGAGTGAGCAGTTCTTC. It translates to CASSSSGRSEQFF.

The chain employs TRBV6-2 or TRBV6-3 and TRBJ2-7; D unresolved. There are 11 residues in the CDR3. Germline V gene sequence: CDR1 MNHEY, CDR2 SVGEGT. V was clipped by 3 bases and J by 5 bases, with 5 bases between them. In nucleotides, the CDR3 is TGTGCCAGCAGTTATCACGACGAGCAGTACTTC. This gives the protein CASSYHDEQYF.

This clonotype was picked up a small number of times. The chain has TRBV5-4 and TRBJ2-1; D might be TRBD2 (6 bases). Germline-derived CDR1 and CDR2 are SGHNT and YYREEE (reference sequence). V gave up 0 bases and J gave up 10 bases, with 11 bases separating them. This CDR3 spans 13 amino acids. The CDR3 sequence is CASSLGGTSEQFF. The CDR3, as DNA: TGTGCCAGCAGCTTGGGGGGGACTTCCGAGCAGTTCTTC.

As DNA, the CDR3 is TGTGCCAGCAGCAATCCTGACAATGAGCAGTTCTTC. Translation gives CASSNPDNEQFF. The chain couples TRBV12-3 or TRBV12-4 to TRBJ2-1; D gene ambiguous. The CDR3 spans 12 residues. V lost 6 bases to trimming and J lost 5 bases, with 8 bases between them.

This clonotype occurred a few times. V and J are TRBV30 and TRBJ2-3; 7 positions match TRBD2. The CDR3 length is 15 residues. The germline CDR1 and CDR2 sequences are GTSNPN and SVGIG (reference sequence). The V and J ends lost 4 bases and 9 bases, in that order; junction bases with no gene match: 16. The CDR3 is CAWTQRTLAASTQYF. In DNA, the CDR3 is TGTGCCTGGACCCAGCGGACTCTAGCGGCAAGCACGCAGTATTTT.

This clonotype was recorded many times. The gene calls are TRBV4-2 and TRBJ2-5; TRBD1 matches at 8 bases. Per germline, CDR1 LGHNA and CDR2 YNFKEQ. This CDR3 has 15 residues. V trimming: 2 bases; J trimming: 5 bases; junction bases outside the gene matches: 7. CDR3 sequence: CASSQSGQGGETQYF. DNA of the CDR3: TGTGCCAGCAGCCAATCAGGACAGGGCGGGGAGACCCAGTACTTC.

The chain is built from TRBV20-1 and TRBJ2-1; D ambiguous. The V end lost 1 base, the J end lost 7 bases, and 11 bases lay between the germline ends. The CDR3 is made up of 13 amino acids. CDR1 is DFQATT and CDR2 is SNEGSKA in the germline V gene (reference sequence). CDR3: CSARGGRWNEQFF. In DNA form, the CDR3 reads TGCAGTGCTAGAGGCGGTCGTTGGAATGAGCAGTTCTTC.

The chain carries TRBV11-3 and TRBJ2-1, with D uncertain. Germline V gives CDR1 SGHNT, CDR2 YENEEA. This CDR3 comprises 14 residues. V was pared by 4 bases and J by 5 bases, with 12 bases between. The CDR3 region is CASSSATWDNEQFF. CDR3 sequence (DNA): TGTGCCAGCAGCTCGGCTACCTGGGACAATGAGCAGTTCTTC.

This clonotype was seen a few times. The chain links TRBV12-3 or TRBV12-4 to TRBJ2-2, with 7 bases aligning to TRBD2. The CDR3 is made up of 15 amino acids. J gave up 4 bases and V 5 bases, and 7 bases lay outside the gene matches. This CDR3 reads CASSGLVDRTGELFF. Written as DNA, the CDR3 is TGTGCCAGCAGTGGACTAGTGGATCGCACCGGGGAGCTGTTTTTT.

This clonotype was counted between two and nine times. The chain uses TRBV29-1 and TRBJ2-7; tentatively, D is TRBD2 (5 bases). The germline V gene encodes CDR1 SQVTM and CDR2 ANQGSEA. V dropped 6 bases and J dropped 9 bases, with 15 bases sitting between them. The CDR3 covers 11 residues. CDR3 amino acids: CSVHLGVAQYF. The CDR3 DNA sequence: TGCAGCGTCCACCTCGGGGTAGCGCAGTACTTC.